These 23 T cell receptor beta chains came from one sample sequenced in a study of early T cells in non-severe SARS-CoV-2 infection. In TCRdb, the 5' RACE reads were re-called with MiXCR into one record per CDR3 protein. The table includes about 56,000 distinct CDR3 sequences, roughly 10% detected once. The specimen sequenced was whole blood. Receptors originate from an adult who was a healthcare worker with PCR-confirmed SARS-CoV-2 infection or an uninfected control (not recorded which).

This clonotype was counted only a few times. The V gene is TRBV4-3, the J gene TRBJ2-6; no firm D call. This CDR3 spans 19 amino acids. V lost 0 bases and J 0 bases, leaving 15 bases between the germline ends. Germline assignment: CDR1 LGHNA and CDR2 YSLEER. CDR3 sequence (DNA): TGCGCCAGCAGCCAAGAACATGGTTTTCAGTACTCTGGGGCCAACGTCCTGACTTTC. Translating gives CASSQEHGFQYSGANVLTF.

This clonotype was counted at least ten times. This sequence joins TRBV12-3 or TRBV12-4 and TRBJ1-5, with a possible D match to TRBD1 (5 bases). The CDR3 loop spans 13 amino acids. With 3 bases removed from V and 4 bases from J, the gap between germline ends came to 7 bases. CDR3 in amino acids: CASSLAGNQPQHF. The CDR3 coding sequence is TGTGCCAGCAGTTTGGCAGGGAATCAGCCCCAGCATTTT.

This clonotype has ten or more counts. V usage is TRBV6-6 and J usage is TRBJ2-3, with unresolved D. The V end lost 3 bases, the J end lost 2 bases, and 12 bases lay between the germline ends. The CDR3 loop spans 15 amino acids. CDR1 is MNHNY, CDR2 SVGAGI, per germline (reference sequence). This CDR3 reads CASSYLAAFTDTQYF. The CDR3, as DNA: TGTGCCAGCAGTTATCTTGCCGCATTCACAGATACGCAGTATTTT.

This chain uses TRBV20-1 with TRBJ2-5; TRBD2 matches 11 bases. Germline V gene lookup returns CDR1 DFQATT and CDR2 SNEGSKA (reference sequence). The V and J ends lost 2 bases and 5 bases, in that order; junction bases with no gene match: 1. The CDR3 is 13 residues long. DNA of the CDR3: TGCAGTGCTAGATTAGCGGGAGGGGAGACCCAGTACTTC. It encodes CSARLAGGETQYF.

V and J are TRBV5-6 and TRBJ2-7; D is perhaps TRBD1 (5 bases). CDR3 length: 17 amino acids. Trimming removed 1 base from V and 1 base from J, with 18 bases in between. Looked up from germline, CDR1 is SGHDT and CDR2 is YYEEEE. This CDR3 reads CASSLWGGAPLSYEQYF. The CDR3 nucleotides are TGTGCCAGCAGCTTGTGGGGCGGTGCGCCCCTATCCTACGAGCAGTACTTC.

The rearrangement links TRBV20-1 to TRBJ1-1; no definite D call. The germline CDR1 and CDR2 sequences are DFQATT and SNEGSKA (reference sequence). The CDR3 consists of 11 residues. V lost 3 bases and J 6 bases, leaving 8 bases between the germline ends. CDR3 residues: CSASEMSEAFF. DNA for the CDR3: TGCAGTGCTAGTGAGATGTCTGAAGCTTTCTTT.

At least ten counts were recorded for this clonotype. This chain joins TRBV24-1 and TRBJ2-2; D may be TRBD1 (6 bases). CDR1 and CDR2 from the germline V gene are KGHDR and SFDVKD. This CDR3 region has 14 residues. With 5 bases removed from V and 4 bases from J, the gap between germline ends came to 10 bases. CDR3 protein: CATSAAGATGELFF. CDR3 DNA sequence: TGTGCCACCAGTGCGGCAGGGGCCACCGGGGAGCTGTTTTTT.

Only a few counts were recorded for this clonotype. J is TRBJ2-5 and V is TRBV11-2; 7 bases match TRBD1. The CDR3 has 16 amino acids. Germline V CDR1 and CDR2: SGHAT, FQNNGV. The V gene end was trimmed by 1 base and the J gene end by 1 base; junction bases not matched to a gene: 6. In DNA, the CDR3 is TGTGCCAGCAGCTTAGCTCACAGGGGAGTCCAAGAGACCCAGTACTTC. Protein: CASSLAHRGVQETQYF.

In this sample, this clonotype turned up many times. The rearrangement uses TRBV7-9 and TRBJ1-1, with 9 nucleotides matching TRBD1. This CDR3 is built from 13 residues. The germline gives CDR1 SEHNR, CDR2 FQNEAQ (reference sequence). Trimming at V came to 6 bases and at J to 3 bases, leaving 2 bases not matched to a gene. The CDR3 reads CASSWTGDTEAFF. Written as DNA, the CDR3 is TGTGCCAGCAGTTGGACAGGGGACACTGAAGCTTTCTTT.

This clonotype has a handful of counts. The rearrangement links TRBV29-1 to TRBJ2-1, with D maybe TRBD1 (5 bases). Germline assignment: CDR1 SQVTM and CDR2 ANQGSEA. This CDR3 spans 13 amino acids. V was trimmed by 6 bases and J by 3 bases, leaving 12 bases between them. CDR3 region: CSVVDSNYNEQFF. DNA for the CDR3: TGCAGCGTAGTCGACAGCAACTACAATGAGCAGTTCTTC.

The chain recombines TRBV6-1 with TRBJ1-5, with D unclear. This CDR3 comprises 11 residues. V gave up 6 bases and J gave up 11 bases, with 11 bases separating them. The V gene's germline CDR1 is MNHNS and CDR2 SASEGT. The CDR3: CASSSAGSQHF. The CDR3 nucleotides read TGTGCCAGCAGCTCCGCTGGATCCCAGCATTTT.

This clonotype was found a few times. The V gene is TRBV20-1, the J gene TRBJ2-2; TRBD1 is a possible D gene (6 bases). Trimming removed 1 base at V and 0 bases at J, with 9 bases between. The germline V gene encodes CDR1 DFQATT and CDR2 SNEGSKA (reference sequence). This CDR3 has 15 amino acids. The CDR3 DNA reads as TGCAGTGCTAGAGGGGGGCAGCCGAACACCGGGGAGCTGTTTTTT. Translating gives CSARGGQPNTGELFF.

Only one count was recorded for this clonotype. V gene TRBV2 combines with J gene TRBJ1-5; 8 bases agree with TRBD1. The CDR3 spans 14 residues. Germline values: CDR1 SNHLY, CDR2 FYNNEI. The J segment lost 4 bases and the V segment lost 6 bases, leaving 5 bases of the junction unmatched. CDR3 region: CASRGTGPNQPQHF. Here the CDR3 DNA reads TGTGCCAGCAGGGGGACAGGACCAAATCAGCCCCAGCATTTT.

This clonotype was seen more than once but under ten times. V is TRBV7-2 and J is TRBJ1-3; 9 bases fit TRBD1. The CDR3 length is 16 residues. Trimming cost V 3 bases and J 4 bases; bases outside gene matches: 7. Germline V gene lookup returns CDR1 SGHTA and CDR2 FQGNSA. DNA of the CDR3: TGTGCCAGCAGCTTCAATACCGGGACAGGGGGAAACACCATATATTTT. Protein: CASSFNTGTGGNTIYF.

This sequence joins TRBV20-1 and TRBJ2-3; no definite D call. Trimming took off 2 bases at V and 0 bases at J, with 15 bases between the two ends. CDR1 and CDR2 from the germline V gene are DFQATT and SNEGSKA (reference sequence). The CDR3 runs 16 residues. This chain's CDR3 is CSARPLRASSTDTQYF. For the CDR3, the DNA is TGCAGTGCTAGACCTCTTAGAGCGTCTAGCACAGATACGCAGTATTTT.

This clonotype was counted at least ten times. V and J are TRBV29-1 and TRBJ2-7; D possibly corresponds to TRBD1 (6 bases). Germline CDR1 SQVTM, CDR2 ANQGSEA. The CDR3 sequence is 13 residues long. V dropped 4 bases and J dropped 6 bases, with 16 bases sitting between them. The CDR3 protein is CSVAGTQASEQYF. DNA for the CDR3: TGCAGCGTTGCCGGGACACAGGCGTCCGAGCAGTACTTC.

This clonotype was observed a handful of times. The V and J genes are TRBV27 and TRBJ2-7; the D call may be TRBD1 or TRBD2 (6 bases each). Germline V gene lookup returns CDR1 MNHEY and CDR2 SMNVEV (reference sequence). This CDR3 is 13 amino acids long. Trimming shortened V by 5 bases and J by 3 bases, and 11 bases separated the two germline ends. In DNA form, the CDR3 reads TGTGCCAGCAGTGGTGGAGGGGGCTACGAGCAGTACTTC. The encoded protein is CASSGGGGYEQYF.

Regarding this clonotype: A much bigger clone sits one base away, suggesting this may be a read error. The J gene is TRBJ2-1, the V gene TRBV15; tentative D call: TRBD1 (6 bases). This CDR3 contains 15 residues. Germline V gene lookup returns CDR1 LNHNV and CDR2 YYDKDF (reference sequence). In nucleotides, the CDR3 is TGTGCCACCAGCAGAGGCAGGGGAGAGGACAATGTGCAGTTCTTC. This sequence encodes CATSRGRGEDNVQFF.

This clonotype turned up a few times. The chain couples TRBV7-9 to TRBJ2-5; 13 nucleotides match TRBD2. The CDR3 length is 16 residues. Germline loops: CDR1 SEHNR, CDR2 FQNEAQ (reference sequence). Trimming removed 4 bases from V and 3 bases from J; junction bases left unmatched: 5. The CDR3 region is CASSSGTSGTEETQYF. In nucleotides, the CDR3 is TGTGCCAGCAGCTCGGGGACTAGCGGGACTGAAGAGACCCAGTACTTC.

This clonotype was picked up many times. The V gene is TRBV5-1, the J gene TRBJ2-6; no firm D call. Germline values: CDR1 SGHRS, CDR2 YFSETQ. This CDR3 has 14 amino acids. Trimming pared 4 bases from V and 0 bases from J, leaving 5 bases between. CDR3 DNA: TGCGCCAGCAGCGGTAGCTCTGGGGCCAACGTCCTGACTTTC. Translation: CASSGSSGANVLTF.

V usage is TRBV29-1 and J usage is TRBJ2-7; weak D call: TRBD1 (8 bases). The length of the CDR3 is 14 residues. The germline V gene has CDR1 SQVTM and CDR2 ANQGSEA. Trimming removed 4 bases from V and 5 bases from J, with 18 bases in between. In DNA form, the CDR3 reads TGCAGCGTTGGTACACAGGGGGGGTCCAACGAGCAGTACTTC. Translating gives CSVGTQGGSNEQYF.

The chain employs TRBV29-1 and TRBJ2-1; D perhaps matches TRBD2 (6 bases). V shed 7 bases and J shed 14 bases, with 21 bases lying between them. Looked up from germline, CDR1 is SQVTM and CDR2 is ANQGSEA. The CDR3 extends over 12 amino acids. CDR3 sequence reads: CSGAGSNSIEFF. The DNA of the CDR3 is TGCAGCGGTGCCGGGAGTAACTCGATTGAGTTCTTC.

The chain uses TRBV7-2 and TRBJ1-1, with no clear D. CDR1 is SGHTA and CDR2 is FQGNSA in the germline V gene. The length of the CDR3 is 12 residues. Trimming shortened V by 5 bases and J by 1 base, and 5 bases separated the two germline ends. CDR3 residues: CASSLKNTEAFF. In nucleotides, the CDR3 is TGTGCCAGCAGCCTAAAGAACACTGAAGCTTTCTTT.